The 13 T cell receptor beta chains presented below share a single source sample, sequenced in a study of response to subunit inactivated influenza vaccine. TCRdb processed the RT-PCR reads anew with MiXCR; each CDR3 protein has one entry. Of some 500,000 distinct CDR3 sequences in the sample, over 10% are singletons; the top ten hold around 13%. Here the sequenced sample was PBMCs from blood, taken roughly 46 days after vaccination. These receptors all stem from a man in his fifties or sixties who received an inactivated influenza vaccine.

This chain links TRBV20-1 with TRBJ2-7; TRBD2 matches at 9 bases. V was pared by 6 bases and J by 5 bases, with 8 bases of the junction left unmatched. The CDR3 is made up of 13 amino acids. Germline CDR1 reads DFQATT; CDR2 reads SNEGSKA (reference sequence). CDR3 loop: CSAGGTSPDEQYF. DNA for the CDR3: TGCAGTGCAGGGGGGACTAGCCCCGACGAGCAGTACTTC.

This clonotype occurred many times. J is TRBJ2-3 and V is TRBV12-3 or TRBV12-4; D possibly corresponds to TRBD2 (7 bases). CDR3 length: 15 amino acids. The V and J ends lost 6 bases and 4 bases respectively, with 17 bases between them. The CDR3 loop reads CASSPRLAGADTQYF. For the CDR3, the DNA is TGTGCCAGCAGCCCTAGACTAGCAGGGGCAGATACGCAGTATTTT.

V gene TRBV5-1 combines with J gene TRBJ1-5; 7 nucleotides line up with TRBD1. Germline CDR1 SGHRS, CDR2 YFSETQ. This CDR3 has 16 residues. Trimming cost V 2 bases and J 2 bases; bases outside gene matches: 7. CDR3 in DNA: TGCGCCAGCAGCTTTGGCCCAACAGGGGGCAATCAGCCCCAGCATTTT. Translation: CASSFGPTGGNQPQHF.

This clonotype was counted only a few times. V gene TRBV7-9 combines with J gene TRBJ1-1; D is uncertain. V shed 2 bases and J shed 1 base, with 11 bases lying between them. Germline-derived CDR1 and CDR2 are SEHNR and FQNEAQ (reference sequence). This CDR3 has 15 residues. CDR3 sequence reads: CASSLSSGWNTEAFF. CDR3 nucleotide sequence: TGTGCCAGCAGCTTATCGAGTGGGTGGAACACTGAAGCTTTCTTT.

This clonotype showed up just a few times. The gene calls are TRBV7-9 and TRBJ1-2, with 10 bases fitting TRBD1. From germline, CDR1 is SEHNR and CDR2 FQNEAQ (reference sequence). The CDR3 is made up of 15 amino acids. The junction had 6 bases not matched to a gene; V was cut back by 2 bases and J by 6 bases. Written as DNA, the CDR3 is TGTGCCAGCAGCTTATACGGTGGGACAGGGGATGGCTACACCTTC. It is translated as CASSLYGGTGDGYTF.

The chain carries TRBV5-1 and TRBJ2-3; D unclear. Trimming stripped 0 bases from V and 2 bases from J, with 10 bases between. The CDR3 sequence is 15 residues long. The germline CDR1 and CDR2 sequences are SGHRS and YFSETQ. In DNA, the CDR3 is TGCGCCAGCAGCTTGGCTGGTAGGGTCACAGATACGCAGTATTTT. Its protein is CASSLAGRVTDTQYF. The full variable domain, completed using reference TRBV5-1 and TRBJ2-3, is KAGVTQTPRYLIKTRGQQVTLSCSPISGHRSVSWYQQTPGQGLQFLFEYFSETQRNKGNFPGRFSGRQFSNSRSEMNVSTLELGDSALYLCASSLAGRVTDTQYFGPGTRLTVL.

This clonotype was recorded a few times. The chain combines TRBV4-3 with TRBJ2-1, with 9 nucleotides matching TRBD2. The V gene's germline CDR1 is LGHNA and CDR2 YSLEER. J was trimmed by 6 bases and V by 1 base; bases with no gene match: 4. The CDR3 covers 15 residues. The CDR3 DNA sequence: TGCGCCAGCAGCCAAGGGACTAGCGACTTCAATGAGCAGTTCTTC. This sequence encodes CASSQGTSDFNEQFF.

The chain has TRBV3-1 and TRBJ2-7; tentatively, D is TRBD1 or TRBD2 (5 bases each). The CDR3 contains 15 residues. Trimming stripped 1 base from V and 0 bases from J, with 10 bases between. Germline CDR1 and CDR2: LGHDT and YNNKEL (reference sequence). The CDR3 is CASSQVGTRSYEQYF. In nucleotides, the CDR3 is TGTGCCAGCAGCCAAGTAGGGACCCGCTCCTACGAGCAGTACTTC.

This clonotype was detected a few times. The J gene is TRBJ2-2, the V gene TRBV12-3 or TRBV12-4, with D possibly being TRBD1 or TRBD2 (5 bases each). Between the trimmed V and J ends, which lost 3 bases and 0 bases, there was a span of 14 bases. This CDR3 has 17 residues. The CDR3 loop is CASSFRVGAPNTGELFF. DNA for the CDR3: TGTGCCAGCAGTTTTCGAGTCGGGGCCCCGAACACCGGGGAGCTGTTTTTT.

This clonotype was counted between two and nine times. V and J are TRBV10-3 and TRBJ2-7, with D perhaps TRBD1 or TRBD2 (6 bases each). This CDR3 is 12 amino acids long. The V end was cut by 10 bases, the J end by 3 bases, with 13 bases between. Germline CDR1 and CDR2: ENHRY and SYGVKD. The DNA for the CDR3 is TGTGCCACCGGGGGCAAAAGCTACGAGCAGTACTTC. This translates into CATGGKSYEQYF.

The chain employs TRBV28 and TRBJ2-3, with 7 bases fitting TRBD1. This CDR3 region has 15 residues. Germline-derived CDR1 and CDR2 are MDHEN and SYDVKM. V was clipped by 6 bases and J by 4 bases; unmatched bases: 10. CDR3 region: CASRPIDRAADTQYF. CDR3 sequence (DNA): TGTGCCAGCAGACCTATCGACAGGGCTGCAGATACGCAGTATTTT.

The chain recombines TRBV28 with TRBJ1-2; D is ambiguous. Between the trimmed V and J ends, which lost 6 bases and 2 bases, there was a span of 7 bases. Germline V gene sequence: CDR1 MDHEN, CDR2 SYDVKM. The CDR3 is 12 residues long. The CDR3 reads CASRTQNYGYTF. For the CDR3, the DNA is TGTGCCAGCAGAACACAGAACTATGGCTACACCTTC.

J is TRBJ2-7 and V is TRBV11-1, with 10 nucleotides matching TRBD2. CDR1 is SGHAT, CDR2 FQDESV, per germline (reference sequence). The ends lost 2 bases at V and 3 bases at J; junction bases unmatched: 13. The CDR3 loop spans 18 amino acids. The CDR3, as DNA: TGTGCCAGCAGCTTACCGCTAGCGGGAGTCAGTCCAATCTACGAGCAGTACTTC. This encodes CASSLPLAGVSPIYEQYF.